The present T cell receptor beta chain was sequenced within a study of Graves' ophthalmopathy and Graves' hyperthyroidism. Study summary: Researchers classed hyperthyroidism as stable given no ophthalmopathy within 18 months of follow-up.

General study results and limits: The 13-signature model separated ophthalmopathy from stable hyperthyroidism at approximately 89% sensitivity and nearly 83% specificity.

The CDR3 has 14 residues. V lost 5 bases and J 4 bases, leaving 15 bases between the germline ends. Amplification targeted the TCR beta CDR3 regions, with RNA transcripts as the source material. An initial RT-PCR round employing HTBI primers preceded a second-round multiplex PCR. TCRdb re-analysed the multiplex PCR reads in MiXCR, keeping a single row per CDR3 protein. The repertoire holds over a million distinct CDR3 sequences, with roughly 35% as singletons. This clonotype was seen at least ten times. Its matching antigen is unknown. The TCR comes from an adult man with Graves' hyperthyroidism. Sequencing was carried out using peripheral blood or thyroid tissue (not recorded which). The rearrangement uses TRBV12-3 or TRBV12-4 and TRBJ2-7; D unresolved. CDR3 amino acids: CASSIRTAVYEQYF. The DNA of the CDR3 is TGTGCCAGCAGTATACGGACCGCCGTATACGAGCAGTACTTC.